This T cell receptor (beta chain) originates from a study of cytomegalovirus exposure and HLA in healthy donors. Study-level points and caveats: Rare TCR sequences predominated, though certain public TCRs were found in many donors. Testing in vitro showed a few CMV-associated chains specific for CMV antigens.

Germline CDR1 is SNHLY and CDR2 is FYNNEI. CDR3 length: 15 residues. Trimming took off 4 bases at V and 5 bases at J, with 15 bases between the two ends. Comment on this clone: The antigen is unknown.

The repertoire was sequenced with immunoSEQ multiplex PCR; TCRdb's copy has only in-frame clones and lacks some. Of 100,000 to 150,000 clones listed, 89% are singletons. The donors formed part of the roughly 120-subject validation cohort, distinct from the roughly 700-subject first cohort. The J gene is TRBJ1-5, the V gene TRBV2; tentative D call: TRBD1 (6 bases). Material: PBMCs. This sequence was found in a woman between 18 and 30 years old in good health and CMV-seronegative. The DNA of the CDR3 is TGTGCCAGCAGTGGGGGAGGGGCAGGGGATCAGCCCCAGCATTTT. Protein: CASSGGGAGDQPQHF.